Listed here are 32 T cell receptor beta chains from one sample, sequenced in a study of blood T cell repertoires in COVID-19. Sequencing used immunoSEQ multiplex PCR; TCRdb keeps in-frame clones, though not all of them. The data contain 300,000 to 350,000 clones, just over 85% of them singletons. Material for sequencing was PBMCs or T cells enriched from blood (not recorded which). These receptors all come from a woman in her thirties or forties with acute COVID-19.

V usage is TRBV5-6 and J usage is TRBJ1-1, with TRBD1 matching over 7 bases. Trimming cost V 5 bases and J 3 bases; bases outside gene matches: 4. This CDR3 is built from 13 residues. Germline V lookup: CDR1 SGHDT, CDR2 YYEEEE. CDR3 loop: CASRWTGYTEAFF. The CDR3 bases are TGTGCCAGCAGATGGACAGGCTACACTGAAGCTTTCTTT.

This sequence joins TRBV25-1 and TRBJ1-2, with 10 bases lining up with TRBD1. CDR3 length: 17 residues. Per the germline V gene, CDR1 is MGHDK and CDR2 is SYGVNS. Unmatched junction bases numbered 11, after V lost 4 bases and J lost 3 bases. The DNA of the CDR3 is TGTGCCAGCAGTGCCCCGACCGGGACAGGGGCTCACTATGGCTACACCTTC. This translates into CASSAPTGTGAHYGYTF.

The J gene is TRBJ2-3, the V gene TRBV7-2, with 9 bases identical to TRBD2. The CDR3 is 15 amino acids. In germline, CDR1 is SGHTA, CDR2 FQGNSA. V lost 4 bases to trimming and J lost 1 base; unmatched junction nucleotides: 3. The CDR3 here is CASSSRTSGTDTQYF. DNA for the CDR3: TGTGCCAGCAGCTCTAGGACTAGCGGCACAGATACGCAGTATTTT.

The chain links TRBV5-4 to TRBJ1-1; D might be TRBD1 (5 bases). This CDR3 is 18 amino acids long. CDR1 and CDR2 (germline): SGHNT, YYREEE (reference sequence). Trimming cost V 0 bases and J 5 bases, with 23 bases left between them. CDR3 sequence: CASSLGARNQLPGTEAFF. CDR3 in DNA: TGTGCCAGCAGCTTGGGGGCCAGGAATCAACTGCCAGGGACTGAAGCTTTCTTT.

This clone was counted only a few times. The CDR3 is CASSLVVAGELNTEAFF. CDR3 in DNA: TGCGCCAGCAGCTTGGTCGTGGCAGGGGAATTGAACACTGAAGCTTTCTTT. This chain joins TRBV5-1 and TRBJ1-1, with D possibly TRBD1 on 6 matching bases. The CDR3 covers 17 residues. Germline CDR1 is SGHRS and CDR2 is YFSETQ. Trimming pared 0 bases from V and 0 bases from J, leaving 15 bases between.

The V and J genes are TRBV12-3 or TRBV12-4 and TRBJ2-2; D remains unclear. The CDR3 runs 13 residues. V lost 5 bases, J lost 5 bases, and 9 bases lay in between. CDR3 region: CASSRLGTGELFF. The CDR3 nucleotides are TGTGCCAGCAGTAGACTTGGTACCGGGGAGCTGTTTTTT.

This clone was detected only once. The chain links TRBV27 to TRBJ1-2, with D perhaps matching TRBD1 (5 bases). Per germline, CDR1 MNHEY and CDR2 SMNVEV (reference sequence). CDR3 length: 13 amino acids. Trimming took off 6 bases at V and 1 base at J, with 9 bases between the two ends. The CDR3 loop is CASRPTVNYGYTF. The CDR3 DNA is TGTGCCAGCAGGCCGACAGTTAACTATGGCTACACCTTC.

The genes are TRBV11-2 and TRBJ1-2, with 9 bases identical to TRBD1. Germline V gives CDR1 SGHAT, CDR2 FQNNGV. The CDR3 loop spans 16 amino acids. Unmatched junction bases numbered 11, after V lost 4 bases and J lost 5 bases. CDR3 DNA: TGTGCCAGCAGCTCGACCGGGGGGACAGGGCAATATGGCTACACCTTC. Protein: CASSSTGGTGQYGYTF.

This clone was recorded once. The chain has TRBV10-3 and TRBJ2-3, with D perhaps matching TRBD1 (6 bases). The CDR3 is 15 residues long. Trimming left V 0 bases short and J 8 bases short, with 15 bases between. CDR1 is ENHRY and CDR2 is SYGVKD in the germline V gene. The CDR3 sequence is CAISESLDRGGTQYF. CDR3 nucleotides: TGTGCCATCAGTGAGTCGTTGGACAGAGGAGGTACGCAGTATTTT.

The chain combines TRBV9 with TRBJ1-3, with 8 positions matching TRBD1. The V and J ends lost 0 bases and 2 bases, in that order; junction bases with no gene match: 10. Germline CDR1 SGDLS, CDR2 YYNGEE. This CDR3 has 18 amino acids. The CDR3 DNA is TGTGCCAGCAGCGTAGGGGGGAGGACAGGGATGCCTGGAAACACCATATATTTT. Protein sequence: CASSVGGRTGMPGNTIYF.

This chain joins TRBV5-4 and TRBJ2-5; 9 bases are shared with TRBD1. There are 15 residues in the CDR3. V was pared by 4 bases and J by 3 bases, with 7 bases of the junction left unmatched. CDR1 is SGHNT and CDR2 is YYREEE in the germline V gene (reference sequence). DNA of the CDR3: TGTGCCAGCAGCCCGGATCGGACAGGGGAAGAGACCCAGTACTTC. Amino acids: CASSPDRTGEETQYF.

CDR3 amino acids: CASSLEDSHYEQYF. CDR3 bases: TGCGCCAGCAGCTTGGAGGACAGCCACTACGAGCAGTACTTC. The rearrangement joins TRBV5-1 to TRBJ2-7; perhaps TRBD1 as D (6 bases). V was pared by 0 bases and J by 3 bases, with 10 bases between. Germline lookup yields CDR1 SGHRS and CDR2 YFSETQ. There are 14 residues in the CDR3.

The gene calls are TRBV28 and TRBJ1-1; tentative D call: TRBD1 (6 bases). CDR3 length equals 11 residues. The V gene's germline CDR1 is MDHEN and CDR2 SYDVKM. V gave up 5 bases and J gave up 11 bases, with 12 bases separating them. Written as DNA, the CDR3 is TGTGCCAGCAGTATCAGGGGTTGGGCTTTCTTT. As protein: CASSIRGWAFF. Full variable domain (missing parts from reference TRBV28 and TRBJ1-1): DVKVTQSSRYLVKRTGEKVFLECVQDMDHENMFWYRQDPGLGLRLIYFSYDVKMKEKGDIPEGYSVSREKKERFSLILESASTNQTSMYLCASSIRGWAFFGQGTRLTVV.

V usage is TRBV9 and J usage is TRBJ1-3; D remains unclear. The CDR3 sequence is 14 residues long. In germline, CDR1 is SGDLS, CDR2 YYNGEE. The V end lost 0 bases, the J end lost 7 bases, and 11 bases lay between the germline ends. CDR3 in amino acids: CASSVESSQNTIYF. Here the CDR3 DNA reads TGTGCCAGCAGCGTAGAGTCCTCCCAGAACACCATATATTTT. The full variable domain, its missing parts supplied by reference TRBV9 and TRBJ1-3, is DSGVTQTPKHLITATGQRVTLRCSPRSGDLSVYWYQQSLDQGLQFLIQYYNGEERAKGNILERFSAQQFPDLHSELNLSSLELGDSALYFCASSVESSQNTIYFGEGSWLTVV.

The chain carries TRBV5-5 and TRBJ1-4; D call uncertain. Germline V lookup: CDR1 SGHKS, CDR2 YYEKEE (reference sequence). V lost 2 bases and J 7 bases, leaving 12 bases between the germline ends. The CDR3 covers 14 residues. This chain's CDR3 is CASSFEGWGEKLFF. The CDR3, as DNA: TGTGCCAGCAGCTTTGAGGGTTGGGGTGAAAAACTGTTTTTT.

V gene TRBV28 combines with J gene TRBJ1-3; maybe TRBD1 (6 bases). V was shortened by 7 bases and J by 3 bases, with 13 bases between the two germline ends. The CDR3 length is 14 residues. CDR1 is MDHEN and CDR2 is SYDVKM in the germline V gene. The CDR3 sequence is CASTSRGGGNTIYF. In nucleotides, the CDR3 is TGTGCCAGCACCTCACGAGGGGGTGGAAACACCATATATTTT.

This CDR3 reads CASSLDPLAGGTDTQYF. The CDR3, as DNA: TGCGCCAGCAGCTTGGACCCCTTAGCGGGAGGAACAGATACGCAGTATTTT. This chain connects TRBV5-1 to TRBJ2-3; 10 nucleotides line up with TRBD2. Per germline, CDR1 SGHRS and CDR2 YFSETQ. The CDR3 has 17 amino acids. V shed 0 bases and J 3 bases; nucleotides not matched to a gene: 7.

This chain links TRBV10-3 with TRBJ2-1; 9 positions match TRBD2. The length of the CDR3 is 15 residues. The J segment lost 6 bases and the V segment lost 6 bases, leaving 9 bases of the junction unmatched. The germline V gene has CDR1 ENHRY and CDR2 SYGVKD. The CDR3 nucleotides are TGTGCCATCAGCCGAGAGACTAGCGGCCCCAATGAGCAGTTCTTC. As protein: CAISRETSGPNEQFF.

This clone was counted once. The rearrangement uses TRBV5-6 and TRBJ1-4; tentative D call: TRBD1 (5 bases). CDR1 and CDR2 (germline): SGHDT, YYEEEE. The length of the CDR3 is 15 residues. Deletions cut 4 bases from V and 3 bases from J, with 13 bases between. CDR3 nucleotide sequence: TGTGCCAGCAGCCTTTCAGGGTCGGCTAATGAAAAACTGTTTTTT. It specifies CASSLSGSANEKLFF. The entire variable domain, with the rest obtained from reference TRBV5-6 and TRBJ1-4, is as follows: DAGVTQSPTHLIKTRGQQVTLRCSPKSGHDTVSWYQQALGQGPQFIFQYYEEEERQRGNFPDRFSGHQFPNYSSELNVNALLLGDSALYLCASSLSGSANEKLFFGSGTQLSVL.

The chain couples TRBV27 to TRBJ1-5, with D possibly being TRBD1 (6 bases). Trimming left V 3 bases short and J 7 bases short, with 25 bases between. The CDR3 loop spans 18 amino acids. Germline V gene lookup returns CDR1 MNHEY and CDR2 SMNVEV (reference sequence). The CDR3 nucleotides read TGTGCCAGCAGTTTGCGAACCGGGACACCAACCTGGGGCCAGCCCCAGCATTTT. Translation gives CASSLRTGTPTWGQPQHF.

This clone was seen only a few times. The chain carries TRBV15 and TRBJ1-2; TRBD1 matches at 8 bases. The CDR3 is 16 amino acids. With V trimmed by 1 base and J by 4 bases, 8 bases remained unmatched. Germline assignment: CDR1 LNHNV and CDR2 YYDKDF (reference sequence). CDR3 sequence: CATSRALTDRVYGYTF. The CDR3 DNA sequence: TGTGCCACCAGCAGAGCCCTTACGGACAGGGTCTATGGCTACACCTTC.

The chain recombines TRBV7-8 with TRBJ2-3, with a tentative D call TRBD2 (6 bases). The CDR3 runs to 16 residues. CDR1 is SGHVS, CDR2 FQNEAQ, per germline. V was pared by 1 base and J by 1 base, with 12 bases between. This CDR3 is CASSLGGKRGTDTQYF. Written as DNA, the CDR3 is TGTGCCAGCAGCTTAGGCGGCAAGCGGGGCACAGATACGCAGTATTTT.

The chain couples TRBV19 to TRBJ1-1; 11 nucleotides align to TRBD1. V lost 5 bases and J lost 3; bases outside the gene matches: 8. The CDR3 is made up of 16 amino acids. Per germline, CDR1 LNHDA and CDR2 SQIVND (reference sequence). The CDR3 sequence is CASSSRTGGWDTEAFF. The CDR3 bases are TGTGCCAGTAGTTCAAGGACAGGGGGCTGGGACACTGAAGCTTTCTTT. Drawing the rest from reference TRBV19 and TRBJ1-1, the complete variable domain is DGGITQSPKYLFRKEGQNVTLSCEQNLNHDAMYWYRQDPGQGLRLIYYSQIVNDFQKGDIAEGYSVSREKKESFPLTVTSAQKNPTAFYLCASSSRTGGWDTEAFFGQGTRLTVV.

The CDR3 protein is CASSGWTSGGTYNEQFF. The CDR3 DNA sequence: TGTGCCAGCAGCGGGTGGACTAGCGGGGGGACCTACAATGAGCAGTTCTTC. The genes are TRBV9 and TRBJ2-1, with TRBD2 identical over 14 bases. The CDR3 covers 17 residues. CDR1 is SGDLS, CDR2 YYNGEE, per germline. V gave up 3 bases and J gave up 2 bases; unmatched junction bases: 4.

The chain employs TRBV4-2 and TRBJ2-3; 9 nucleotides line up with TRBD1. This CDR3 comprises 16 residues. V dropped 5 bases and J dropped 2; count of bases not matched to a gene: 8. Germline CDR1 LGHNA, CDR2 YNFKEQ. The CDR3 here is CASSAGTGSNTDTQYF. Here the CDR3 DNA reads TGTGCCAGCAGCGCCGGGACAGGGAGTAACACAGATACGCAGTATTTT.

The chain uses TRBV2 and TRBJ2-5, with 12 bases aligning to TRBD2. Germline assignment: CDR1 SNHLY and CDR2 FYNNEI. CDR3 length: 15 amino acids. Unmatched junction bases numbered 3, after V lost 6 bases and J lost 1 base. CDR3 DNA: TGTGCCAGCAGCAAGACTAGCGGGGGCCAAGAGACCCAGTACTTC. It specifies CASSKTSGGQETQYF.

This clone was picked up one time. The V gene is TRBV28, the J gene TRBJ2-5; D ambiguous. Between the trimmed V and J ends, which lost 5 bases and 2 bases, there was a span of 9 bases. The germline V gene has CDR1 MDHEN and CDR2 SYDVKM. CDR3 length equals 13 residues. The CDR3 DNA is TGTGCCAGCAGTCTTGGCAGGCAAGAGACCCAGTACTTC. Its protein is CASSLGRQETQYF.

The chain recombines TRBV12-3 or TRBV12-4 with TRBJ1-4; D remains unclear. This CDR3 has 13 residues. Trimming removed 3 bases from V and 5 bases from J, with 7 bases in between. The CDR3 reads CASSFWRNEKLFF. The CDR3 bases are TGTGCCAGCAGTTTCTGGCGGAATGAAAAACTGTTTTTT.

The CDR3 DNA reads as TGTGCCAGCAGCACCCCGCTAGGCAGGGGCCGAAACACCATATATTTT. Translating gives CASSTPLGRGRNTIYF. This chain uses TRBV7-9 with TRBJ1-3; TRBD1 might be the D (6 bases). The CDR3 loop spans 16 amino acids. V lost 5 bases, J lost 5 bases, and 19 bases lay in between. Looked up from germline, CDR1 is SEHNR and CDR2 is FQNEAQ (reference sequence).

The chain links TRBV14 to TRBJ2-5, with no clear D. This CDR3 is built from 16 residues. Germline V CDR1 and CDR2: SGHDN, FVKESK. Trimming cost V 0 bases and J 4 bases, with 15 bases left between them. The CDR3 bases are TGTGCCAGCAGCCAAGATCTCGGCCTGAGGCCAGAGACCCAGTACTTC. It codes for CASSQDLGLRPETQYF.

CDR3 region: CASSLQGLTEAFF. CDR3 DNA sequence: TGTGCCAGCAGCTTACAGGGGCTCACTGAAGCTTTCTTT. The V call is TRBV7-2, the J call TRBJ1-1, with a tentative D call TRBD1 (6 bases). Trimming removed 2 bases from V and 4 bases from J, with 8 bases in between. The CDR3 sequence is 13 residues long. Germline V lookup: CDR1 SGHTA, CDR2 FQGNSA. Full variable domain (remainder filled in from reference TRBV7-2 and TRBJ1-1): GAGVSQSPSNKVTEKGKDVELRCDPISGHTALYWYRQSLGQGLEFLIYFQGNSAPDKSGLPSDRFSAERTGGSVSTLTIQRTQQEDSAVYLCASSLQGLTEAFFGQGTRLTVV.

The genes are TRBV9 and TRBJ1-5, with D unclear. V lost 0 bases and J 2 bases, leaving 12 bases between the germline ends. The CDR3 runs to 16 residues. CDR1 SGDLS and CDR2 YYNGEE come from the germline V gene. The CDR3 protein is CASSVDAGIGNQPQHF. The CDR3 DNA reads TGTGCCAGCAGCGTAGATGCGGGGATTGGCAATCAGCCCCAGCATTTT.